Listed below are T cell receptor beta chains from one sample, sequenced in a study of sequential checkpoint blockade in melanoma. TCRdb's table, derived via immunoSEQ multiplex PCR, lists solely in-frame clones and lacks some. Of 2,000 to 3,000 clones listed, 20% to 25% were seen once; the top ten hold about 4.5%. Material: tumor tissue (inferred from file names), obtained from a patient given nivolumab and ipilimumab in sequence. The receptors originated from a human donor with melanoma. Each CDR3 is given with its conserved first and last residue. The order of the fields is clone size, J gene, V gene, D gene, CDR3 DNA, CDR3 protein. D genes are given only for firm matches. A row's size may be missing; if present it is once, few, many or a size class.

few | TRBJ1-3 | TRBV6-8 | TRBD1 | TGTGCCAGCAGGGCCTCTAGGGACAGGCAAGTCTCTGGAAACACCATATATTTT | CASRASRDRQVSGNTIYF
medium-sized | TRBJ2-1 | TRBV6-8 | - | TGTGCCATCAGGGGAGCGGGTGCCCCCAATGAGCAGTTCTTC | CAIRGAGAPNEQFF
- | TRBJ1-4 | TRBV6-8 | - | TGTGCCAGCAGTCCCCTTTCGGCGGCTGCAACTAATGAAAAACTGTTTTTT | CASSPLSAAATNEKLFF
- | TRBJ2-7 | TRBV5-1 | - | TGCGCCAGCAGCTTGGGCCCCAGGGTTGGGGAGCAGTACTTC | CASSLGPRVGEQYF
medium-sized | TRBJ1-1 | TRBV9 | - | TGTGCCAGCAGCGATGGTGGGGACCGGATAAACACTGAAGCTTTCTTT | CASSDGGDRINTEAFF
medium-sized | TRBJ2-1 | TRBV11-3 | - | TGTGCCAGCAGCTTATCAGGTTTCTCCTACAATGAGCAGTTCTTC | CASSLSGFSYNEQFF
medium-sized | TRBJ2-1 | TRBV4-1 | - | TGCGCCAGCAGCCAAGATCCTCCCCCCCGGGGTAATAGGGATGAGCAGTTCTTC | CASSQDPPPRGNRDEQFF
medium-sized | TRBJ1-1 | TRBV11-3 | TRBD1 | TGTGCCAGCAGCCGCTCCCGGGCAGGGGGCGCCGAAGCTTTCTTT | CASSRSRAGGAEAFF
few | TRBJ1-1 | TRBV28 | - | TGTGCCAGCAGTTTATCGAACACTGAAGCTTTCTTT | CASSLSNTEAFF
- | TRBJ2-4 | TRBV5-1 | TRBD1 | TGCGCCAGCAGCGGCGGACAGGGAACCGCCCAAAACATTCAGTACTTC | CASSGGQGTAQNIQYF
- | TRBJ2-5 | TRBV4-1 | TRBD1 | TGCGCCAGCAGTCTTACGCCGGGACAGGGTGCAGAGACCCAGTACTTC | CASSLTPGQGAETQYF
medium-sized | TRBJ1-6 | TRBV4-1 | - | TGCGCCAGCAGCCGGGACACCACCTCCTATAATTCACCCCTCCACTTT | CASSRDTTSYNSPLHF
- | TRBJ2-1 | TRBV29-1 | TRBD2 | TGCAGCGTTGATAAACTAGCGGGCACTCCCGCCTACAATGAGCAGTTCTTC | CSVDKLAGTPAYNEQFF
- | TRBJ1-2 | TRBV19 | - | TGTGCCAGTAGACCGGGGCCGGGGAACTATGGCTACACCTTC | CASRPGPGNYGYTF
few | TRBJ1-5 | TRBV9 | - | TGTGCCAGCAGCGTAGGGGAAAATCAGCCCCAGCATTTT | CASSVGENQPQHF
- | TRBJ2-5 | TRBV28 | - | TGTGCCAGCAGTTTATTGGGTGCCAGGGGGGGCCAAGAGACCCAGTACTTC | CASSLLGARGGQETQYF
- | TRBJ2-1 | TRBV9 | - | TGTGCCAGCAGCCCCCGGCTAGCGACCTACAATGAGCAGTTCTTC | CASSPRLATYNEQFF
medium-sized | TRBJ1-1 | TRBV23-1 | - | TGCGCCAGCAGCTTAGACCTGGCCGGTGAAGCTTTCTTT | CASSLDLAGEAFF
- | TRBJ2-3 | TRBV19 | - | TGTGCCAGTAGCCTTGTCGGTGATACGCAGTATTTT | CASSLVGDTQYF
medium-sized | TRBJ2-3 | TRBV11-3 | TRBD1 | TGTGCCAGCACAGGACAGGGTCTCACAGATACGCAGTATTTT | CASTGQGLTDTQYF
medium-sized | TRBJ2-5 | TRBV11-3 | - | TGTGCCAGCAGCTTACTAGGGCAAGGCGGGACCCAGTACTTC | CASSLLGQGGTQYF
few | TRBJ2-4 | TRBV9 | - | TGTGCCAGCAGCTTAGGGACTTGGGGCATTCAGTACTTC | CASSLGTWGIQYF
medium-sized | TRBJ1-3 | TRBV11-3 | TRBD1 | TGTGCCAGCAGCCCACCGGGACAGGGAAGCGGAAACACCATATATTTT | CASSPPGQGSGNTIYF
few | TRBJ2-7 | TRBV9 | - | TGTGCCAGCAGCTCGAGCTCCTACGAGCAGTACTTC | CASSSSSYEQYF
few | TRBJ1-5 | TRBV28 | - | TGTGCCAGCACGGGCGTGTGGGAGCCCCAGCATTTT | CASTGVWEPQHF
medium-sized | TRBJ2-5 | TRBV11-3 | TRBD1 | TGTGCCAGCAGCCCCCAGCCGGGACAGCAAGAGACCCAGTACTTC | CASSPQPGQQETQYF
medium-sized | TRBJ2-2 | TRBV6-8 | TRBD1 | TGTGCCAGCAGTGAGCGACAGGGGGCGCACACCGGGGAGCTGTTTTTT | CASSERQGAHTGELFF
medium-sized | TRBJ1-1 | TRBV11-3 | - | TGTGCCAGCAGCTTACAGGACCGAATGAACACTGAAGCTTTCTTT | CASSLQDRMNTEAFF
medium-sized | TRBJ2-7 | TRBV11-3 | TRBD2 | TGTGCCAGCAGCTTCACAGTAGCGGGAGGAGCCAACGAGCAGTACTTC | CASSFTVAGGANEQYF
medium-sized | TRBJ2-2 | TRBV11-3 | TRBD2 | TGTGCCAGCAGCTTAGTTTATATCGGACTCGGGGGGGCCGGGGAGCTGTTTTTT | CASSLVYIGLGGAGELFF